What follows are 16 T cell receptor beta chains derived from one specimen sequenced in a study of regulatory T cells in long-lasting Graves disease. Indicated time point: newly diagnosed GD, antithyroid drugs for less than 3 months. Generation of the TCR library employed RNA extracted from PBMCs. Arm-PCR with iRepertoire HTBI primers amplified the CDR3 regions for these TCR beta libraries. Via MiXCR, TCRdb re-called the multiplex PCR reads, giving one row per CDR3 protein. The sample lists about 460,000 distinct CDR3 sequences, 14% seen once, with approximately 15% in the top ten. These same data were also listed under a study on T cells in Graves' hyperthyroidism and ophthalmopathy.

Sequencing used peripheral blood mononuclear cells (PBMCs), obtained at new diagnosis, from a patient treated with antithyroid drugs. These receptor sequences come from a woman aged 50 to 60 with Graves disease.

This clonotype was detected many times. The chain employs TRBV28 and TRBJ2-7; D gene uncertain. The CDR3 sequence is 12 residues long. With 3 bases removed from V and 7 bases from J, the gap between germline ends came to 10 bases. Germline CDR1 is MDHEN and CDR2 is SYDVKM. CDR3 amino acids: CASSFSQTEQYF. CDR3 bases: TGTGCCAGCAGTTTTTCGCAGACGGAGCAGTACTTC.

This clonotype was seen a handful of times. This chain connects TRBV28 to TRBJ2-3; 10 nucleotides agree with TRBD1. CDR1 MDHEN and CDR2 SYDVKM come from the germline V gene. Trimming removed 3 bases from V and 6 bases from J; junction bases left unmatched: 6. This CDR3 is 15 amino acids long. As DNA, the CDR3 is TGTGCCAGCAGTTTTGGGACAGGGGATTTGGATACGCAGTATTTT. The encoded protein is CASSFGTGDLDTQYF.

This clonotype was seen ten or more times. This rearrangement joins TRBV18 to TRBJ2-7; D is ambiguous. The CDR3 has 15 residues. The germline V gene has CDR1 KGHSH and CDR2 LQKENI. V was clipped by 1 base and J by 2 bases, with 12 bases between them. This chain's CDR3 is CASSPRTDGTYEQYF. CDR3 DNA sequence: TGTGCCAGCTCACCACGCACGGACGGCACCTACGAGCAGTACTTC.

In this sample, this clonotype turned up many times. J is TRBJ2-5 and V is TRBV6-2 or TRBV6-3, with no clear D. Trimming cost V 5 bases and J 5 bases, with 15 bases left between them. Germline CDR1 reads MNHEY; CDR2 reads SVGEGT. This CDR3 contains 14 residues. CDR3 bases: TGTGCCAGCAGTGATCCCCCTAGTCTGGAGACCCAGTACTTC. Its translation: CASSDPPSLETQYF.

This clonotype has ten or more counts. This chain uses TRBV3-1 with TRBJ2-3, with a possible D match to TRBD2 (5 bases). The CDR3 is made up of 15 amino acids. Germline values: CDR1 LGHDT, CDR2 YNNKEL (reference sequence). Trimming stripped 1 base from V and 3 bases from J, with 11 bases between. Written as DNA, the CDR3 is TGTGCCAGCAGCCAAGGCGGTGGGGAGACAGATACGCAGTATTTT. As protein: CASSQGGGETDTQYF.

This clonotype showed up just a few times. The V and J genes are TRBV18 and TRBJ2-5, with 10 bases lining up with TRBD2. The ends lost 0 bases at V and 2 bases at J; junction bases unmatched: 3. CDR1 is KGHSH and CDR2 is LQKENI in the germline V gene. The CDR3 is 16 residues long. The CDR3 nucleotides read TGTGCCAGCTCACCACCGATACTAGCGGGACAAGAGACCCAGTACTTC. Its translation: CASSPPILAGQETQYF.

The gene calls are TRBV9 and TRBJ2-2, with TRBD1 matching 7 bases. The V segment lost 3 bases and the J segment 7 bases; nucleotides outside the gene matches: 9. The germline V gene has CDR1 SGDLS and CDR2 YYNGEE. The CDR3 is made up of 15 amino acids. The CDR3 here is CASSASPGGGGELFF. CDR3 DNA: TGTGCCAGCAGCGCCTCCCCAGGGGGTGGCGGGGAGCTGTTTTTT.

At least ten counts were recorded for this clonotype. This chain links TRBV3-1 with TRBJ2-7; 7 positions agree with TRBD2. The CDR3 loop spans 12 amino acids. J was trimmed by 5 bases and V by 4 bases; bases with no gene match: 2. Per the germline V gene, CDR1 is LGHDT and CDR2 is YNNKEL (reference sequence). CDR3 in amino acids: CASSLTSDEQYF. DNA of the CDR3: TGTGCCAGCAGCCTCACTAGCGACGAGCAGTACTTC.

This clonotype was counted a few times. The J gene is TRBJ2-1, the V gene TRBV4-2; 12 nucleotides match TRBD2. Germline CDR1 is LGHNA and CDR2 is YNFKEQ. V trimming: 0 bases; J trimming: 15 bases; junction bases outside the gene matches: 9. This CDR3 contains 15 residues. The CDR3 sequence is CASSQDRLAGVFLFF. Written as DNA, the CDR3 is TGTGCCAGCAGCCAAGATCGACTAGCGGGAGTATTTTTGTTCTTC.

This clonotype appeared many times. The gene calls are TRBV7-9 and TRBJ2-1; 8 bases line up with TRBD2. Unmatched junction bases numbered 13, after V lost 5 bases and J lost 7 bases. The CDR3 is made up of 16 amino acids. Germline V gene sequence: CDR1 SEHNR, CDR2 FQNEAQ (reference sequence). The DNA of the CDR3 is TGTGCCAGCAGCCTCCCCACAATACTAGCGGATAATGAGCAGTTCTTC. It specifies CASSLPTILADNEQFF.

The chain employs TRBV19 and TRBJ1-5, with D perhaps TRBD1 (5 bases). The length of the CDR3 is 14 residues. Trimming pared 5 bases from V and 2 bases from J, leaving 10 bases between. Germline V lookup: CDR1 LNHDA, CDR2 SQIVND (reference sequence). The CDR3 region is CASSFRGRNQPQHF. The CDR3 nucleotides read TGTGCCAGTAGTTTTAGGGGTCGCAATCAGCCCCAGCATTTT.

This clonotype was recorded a few times. The germline gene is not matched at one end of the junction; a read error may be the cause. The chain is built from TRBV7-9 and TRBJ2-1, with D tentatively TRBD2 (6 bases). Germline CDR1 SEHNR, CDR2 FQNEAQ (reference sequence). This CDR3 contains 11 residues. The CDR3 sequence is CASSFGTERLF. The DNA of the CDR3 is TGTGCCAGCAGCTTCGGGACTGAGCGCCTCTTC.

The gene calls are TRBV18 and TRBJ2-1, with D perhaps TRBD1 (7 bases). V was clipped by 3 bases and J by 10 bases, with 25 bases between them. The CDR3 covers 17 residues. The V gene's germline CDR1 is KGHSH and CDR2 LQKENI. CDR3 nucleotides: TGTGCCAGCTCACCGAGGAGGCGGGACAGCGCCTCTAAAGAGCAGTTCTTC. Translation gives CASSPRRRDSASKEQFF.

This clonotype was counted ten times or more. CDR3 DNA sequence: TGTGCCAGCAGCCAATCATTTGGGAGGGACACTGAAGCTTTCTTT. Protein sequence: CASSQSFGRDTEAFF. J is TRBJ1-1 and V is TRBV3-1; D is uncertain. Per the germline V gene, CDR1 is LGHDT and CDR2 is YNNKEL (reference sequence). V lost 2 bases, J lost 3 bases, and 13 bases lay in between. The CDR3 sequence is 15 residues long.

This chain joins TRBV9 and TRBJ1-1; D is uncertain. The CDR3 is 13 residues long. Trimming took 0 bases from V and 4 from J, leaving 7 bases between them. Germline CDR1 and CDR2: SGDLS and YYNGEE. CDR3 coding DNA: TGTGCCAGCAGCGTAGACAGTGGCACTGAAGCTTTCTTT. It translates to CASSVDSGTEAFF.

The chain recombines TRBV7-6 with TRBJ2-7, with TRBD1 matching over 9 bases. Germline lookup yields CDR1 SGHVS and CDR2 FNYEAQ. The CDR3 is 13 amino acids. The junction had 4 bases not matched to a gene; V was cut back by 5 bases and J by 5 bases. This CDR3 reads CASSPDRGNEQYF. CDR3 DNA: TGTGCCAGCAGCCCCGACAGGGGGAACGAGCAGTACTTC.